These 22 T cell receptor beta chains originate from one sample sequenced in a study of a mutant IDH1 vaccine in newly diagnosed glioma. Stated time point: week 5, during vaccination. Doses consisted of 300 ug of mutant IDH1 20-mer peptide each, paired with topical imiquimod. Their antigens remain unidentified. TCRdb's table, derived via immunoSEQ multiplex PCR, lists solely in-frame clones and lacks some. Of roughly 51,000 clones listed, 82% are singletons. Sequences were derived from PBMCs, sampled from a glioma patient whose treatment included an IDH1 peptide vaccine. The receptor set was obtained from a woman aged 18-29 years with glioma. Some clones in this sample may be carry-over from other donors' samples.

This clone was recorded a few times. Sequence at one end of the junction differs from germline and may be a read error. The gene calls are TRBV5-1 and TRBJ2-1; TRBD2 matches at 12 bases. The CDR3 sequence is 16 residues long. Germline V gene lookup returns CDR1 SGHRS and CDR2 YFSETQ. Here the CDR3 reads CASSLEGGLAGRGLVF. In nucleotides, the CDR3 is TGCGCCAGCAGCTTGGAAGGGGGACTAGCGGGCCGCGGATTAGTCTTC.

This clone was detected only a few times. The V and J genes are TRBV2 and TRBJ2-2; 10 positions match TRBD1. Germline CDR1 is SNHLY and CDR2 is FYNNEI. J lost 4 bases, V lost 6 bases, and 5 bases had no gene match. This CDR3 region has 15 residues. DNA for the CDR3: TGTGCCAGCAGAGTCGACAGGGGGCGCACCGGGGAGCTGTTTTTT. Protein product: CASRVDRGRTGELFF. The full variable domain, with the rest looked up from reference TRBV2 and TRBJ2-2, is EPEVTQTPSHQVTQMGQEVILRCVPISNHLYFYWYRQILGQKVEFLVSFYNNEISEKSEIFDDQFSVERPDGSNFTLKIRSTKLEDSAMYFCASRVDRGRTGELFFGEGSRLTVL.

The chain has TRBV6-5 and TRBJ2-2; D remains ambiguous. The CDR3 consists of 14 residues. Germline assignment: CDR1 MNHEY and CDR2 SVGAGI. V was trimmed by 4 bases and J by 3 bases, leaving 9 bases between them. The CDR3 region is CASSSDSYTGELFF. CDR3 sequence (DNA): TGTGCCAGCAGTTCCGATTCTTACACCGGGGAGCTGTTTTTT.

This sequence joins TRBV4-2 and TRBJ2-2; TRBD1 agrees at 8 bases. The CDR3 is 16 amino acids. Trimming took 3 bases from V and 2 from J; bases not matched to a gene: 5. From germline, CDR1 is LGHNA and CDR2 YNFKEQ. The CDR3 spells CASSQTGEPNTGELFF. The CDR3 DNA reads as TGTGCCAGCAGCCAGACAGGGGAGCCTAACACCGGGGAGCTGTTTTTT.

This sequence joins TRBV6-1 and TRBJ1-3, with D tentatively TRBD1 (5 bases). Trimming removed 2 bases from V and 0 bases from J, with 8 bases in between. This CDR3 has 15 amino acids. CDR1 MNHNS and CDR2 SASEGT come from the germline V gene. In nucleotides, the CDR3 is TGTGCCAGCAGTGAAAATGACAGCTCTGGAAACACCATATATTTT. Protein product: CASSENDSSGNTIYF.

Points on this clone: A junction end diverges from the germline sequence, so it may reflect a read error. The genes are TRBV7-7 and TRBJ2-2; 9 nucleotides match TRBD2. Germline V gives CDR1 SSHAT, CDR2 FNYEAQ (reference sequence). The CDR3 is 16 residues long. The CDR3 DNA sequence: TGTGCTAGCAGCCGTGGGCTAGCGGGGTACACCGGGGAGCTGTTTTTT. It codes for CASSRGLAGYTGELFF. Variable domain in full (rest from reference TRBV7-7 and TRBJ2-2): GAGVSQSPRYKVTKRGQDVTLRCDPISSHATLYWYQQALGQGPEFLTYFNYEAQPDKSGLPSDRFSAERPEGSISTLTIQRTEQRDSAMYRCASSRGLAGYTGELFFGEGSRLTVL.

The genes are TRBV11-2 and TRBJ1-1; D is possibly TRBD1 (5 bases). This CDR3 region has 14 residues. From germline, CDR1 is SGHAT and CDR2 FQNNGV. Trimming shortened V by 4 bases and J by 4 bases, and 13 bases separated the two germline ends. The CDR3, as DNA: TGTGCCAGCAGCTCTGACCTGGGGGGCACTGAAGCTTTCTTT. It codes for CASSSDLGGTEAFF.

The CDR3 DNA follows: TGCGCCAGCAGCTTAGAAGGGGGTCCGAACACCGGGGAGCTGTTTTTT. As protein: CASSLEGGPNTGELFF. The rearrangement uses TRBV5-1 and TRBJ2-2; a weak D match, TRBD1 (6 bases). Trimming stripped 2 bases from V and 0 bases from J, with 11 bases between. CDR1 and CDR2 from the germline V gene are SGHRS and YFSETQ. The CDR3 covers 16 residues. Variable domain in full (rest from reference TRBV5-1 and TRBJ2-2): KAGVTQTPRYLIKTRGQQVTLSCSPISGHRSVSWYQQTPGQGLQFLFEYFSETQRNKGNFPGRFSGRQFSNSRSEMNVSTLELGDSALYLCASSLEGGPNTGELFFGEGSRLTVL.

This clone was detected once. This chain links TRBV9 with TRBJ1-2; weak D call: TRBD1 (5 bases). With 4 bases removed from V and 8 bases from J, the gap between germline ends came to 15 bases. Germline CDR1 is SGDLS and CDR2 is YYNGEE. The CDR3 consists of 13 residues. In DNA form, the CDR3 reads TGTGCCAGCAGCCCGGCCCGGGGGTCCGGCTACACCTTC. This sequence encodes CASSPARGSGYTF.

This clone was recorded once. The chain links TRBV4-1 to TRBJ1-4, with 10 bases identical to TRBD1. The germline CDR1 and CDR2 sequences are MGHRA and YSYEKL. The CDR3 runs 14 residues. The V segment lost 5 bases and the J segment 8 bases; nucleotides outside the gene matches: 5. CDR3 coding DNA: TGCGCCAGCAGCACGACAGGGGGCCGCGAAAAACTGTTTTTT. It yields the protein CASSTTGGREKLFF.

The chain joins TRBV9 to TRBJ1-3; TRBD1 is a possible D gene (6 bases). Germline CDR1 is SGDLS and CDR2 is YYNGEE. This CDR3 is built from 15 residues. Trimming shortened V by 0 bases and J by 3 bases, and 10 bases separated the two germline ends. CDR3 in DNA: TGTGCCAGCAGCGTAGAAGGGGGAGGTGGAAACACCATATATTTT. Encoded protein: CASSVEGGGGNTIYF.

This clone turned up a few times. The rearrangement links TRBV6-6 to TRBJ2-5; perhaps D is TRBD1 or TRBD2 (7 bases each). Germline values: CDR1 MNHNY, CDR2 SVGAGI (reference sequence). Trimming took off 6 bases at V and 5 bases at J, with 19 bases between the two ends. The CDR3 runs 15 residues. The CDR3 DNA sequence: TGTGCCAGCAGCGTTGGGGAGGGGGCAGCGGAGACCCAGTACTTC. Translated: CASSVGEGAAETQYF.

The chain combines TRBV4-2 with TRBJ2-2, with 7 bases aligning to TRBD1. CDR3 length: 14 amino acids. Germline trimming cut 5 bases from V and 4 bases from J; bases unmatched to any gene: 4. Germline assignment: CDR1 LGHNA and CDR2 YNFKEQ. The CDR3 sequence: CASSEGALTGELFF. In DNA, the CDR3 is TGTGCCAGCAGCGAGGGGGCTCTCACCGGGGAGCTGTTTTTT.

The chain combines TRBV6-5 with TRBJ2-1, with 8 positions matching TRBD1. The CDR3 runs to 15 residues. Germline assignment: CDR1 MNHEY and CDR2 SVGAGI. V shed 6 bases, J shed 6 bases, and the junction held 10 bases outside the gene matches. CDR3 sequence reads: CASRSGHRGSNEQFF. The DNA for the CDR3 is TGTGCCAGCAGATCCGGACACAGGGGGAGCAATGAGCAGTTCTTC.

The V and J genes are TRBV19 and TRBJ1-1; TRBD1 matches 8 bases. After removal of 5 bases from V and 5 bases from J, the junction contained 4 bases not matched to a gene. Germline V gene lookup returns CDR1 LNHDA and CDR2 SQIVND (reference sequence). The CDR3 has 13 amino acids. The CDR3 DNA is TGTGCCAGTAGTTCGCGGACAGGGACTGAAGCTTTCTTT. Encoded protein: CASSSRTGTEAFF.

The chain carries TRBV6-1 and TRBJ2-7; a weak D match, TRBD1 (6 bases). CDR3 length: 15 residues. Trimming took 2 bases from V and 6 from J, leaving 17 bases between them. Germline V gene data show CDR1 as MNHNS and CDR2 as SASEGT. The CDR3 coding sequence is TGTGCCAGCAGTGAAATTCGCGGACAGTCCCTCGAGCAGTACTTC. This encodes CASSEIRGQSLEQYF.

This rearrangement joins TRBV19 to TRBJ2-2; tentative D call: TRBD1 (6 bases). The germline CDR1 and CDR2 sequences are LNHDA and SQIVND (reference sequence). With 4 bases removed from V and 3 bases from J, the gap between germline ends came to 12 bases. CDR3 length equals 15 residues. This chain's CDR3 is CASSTKGQHTGELFF. As DNA, the CDR3 is TGTGCCAGTAGTACGAAAGGACAGCACACCGGGGAGCTGTTTTTT.

In this sample, this clone turned up once. The chain has TRBV5-4 and TRBJ2-7; D gene uncertain. The V gene lost 3 bases and the J gene lost 2 bases, with 9 bases spanning the gap. This CDR3 contains 13 residues. The V gene's germline CDR1 is SGHNT and CDR2 YYREEE (reference sequence). CDR3 protein: CASSSSITYEQYF. CDR3 DNA: TGTGCCAGCAGCTCGTCGATAACCTACGAGCAGTACTTC.

V gene TRBV9 combines with J gene TRBJ1-6, with TRBD1 matching over 10 bases. The CDR3 is 17 amino acids. The V segment lost 3 bases and the J segment 10 bases; nucleotides outside the gene matches: 13. CDR1 and CDR2 from the germline V gene are SGDLS and YYNGEE. The CDR3 sequence: CASSARQGASVGSPLHF. The CDR3 DNA reads as TGTGCCAGCAGCGCGCGACAGGGGGCCTCCGTGGGGTCACCCCTCCACTTT. Full variable domain (missing parts from reference TRBV9 and TRBJ1-6): DSGVTQTPKHLITATGQRVTLRCSPRSGDLSVYWYQQSLDQGLQFLIQYYNGEERAKGNILERFSAQQFPDLHSELNLSSLELGDSALYFCASSARQGASVGSPLHFGNGTRLTVT.

The V and J genes are TRBV5-1 and TRBJ2-1; TRBD1 matches at 11 bases. Trimming removed 4 bases from V and 10 bases from J; junction bases left unmatched: 7. This CDR3 is 14 amino acids long. Germline V CDR1 and CDR2: SGHRS, YFSETQ. The CDR3 spells CASSLGQGAWEQFF. The CDR3 coding sequence is TGCGCCAGCAGCCTAGGACAGGGGGCATGGGAGCAGTTCTTC.

V is TRBV6-1 and J is TRBJ1-2; 8 positions match TRBD1. The CDR3 is 13 amino acids. CDR1 and CDR2 (germline): MNHNS, SASEGT. V lost 5 bases to trimming and J lost 8 bases; unmatched junction nucleotides: 7. The CDR3 bases are TGTGCCAGCAGTTATTCAGGGGGCCAGGGCTACACCTTC. Encoded protein: CASSYSGGQGYTF.

The chain employs TRBV6-6 and TRBJ2-2, with a weak D call TRBD1 (6 bases). This CDR3 has 15 residues. The V end was cut by 4 bases, the J end by 4 bases, with 13 bases between. Germline-derived CDR1 and CDR2 are MNHNY and SVGAGI (reference sequence). In DNA, the CDR3 is TGTGCCAGCAGTTGGGACACCAGAGCCACCGGGGAGCTGTTTTTT. It yields the protein CASSWDTRATGELFF.